This TCR beta chain was obtained from a study of T cell repertoires in cytomegalovirus infection. At the level of the study: TCR beta signatures that were public indicated CMV infection and matching HLA type.

A few counts support this clonotype. Its antigen is unknown. An end of the junction does not agree with germline; a read error may underlie this. TCRdb recomputed calls from the reads with MiXCR, one row per CDR3 protein. The sample includes 650,000 to 900,000 distinct CDR3 sequences, approximately 32% seen only once; the top ten take around 11%. The CDR3 is made up of 14 amino acids. The germline V gene encodes CDR1 DFQATT and CDR2 SNEGSKA (reference sequence). The sequence came from a human donor in good health (CMV status not recorded). Some clones in this sample may be carry-over from other donors' samples. This rearrangement joins TRBV20-1 to TRBJ2-1; 7 bases map to TRBD1. This specimen was cultured CD8+ T cells from PBMCs, taken from culture after CMV antigen stimulation. The CDR3 coding sequence is TGCAGTGCTACAGGGGGAAGCTCCTACAATGAGCAGTTCTTT. Its translation: CSATGGSSYNEQFF.